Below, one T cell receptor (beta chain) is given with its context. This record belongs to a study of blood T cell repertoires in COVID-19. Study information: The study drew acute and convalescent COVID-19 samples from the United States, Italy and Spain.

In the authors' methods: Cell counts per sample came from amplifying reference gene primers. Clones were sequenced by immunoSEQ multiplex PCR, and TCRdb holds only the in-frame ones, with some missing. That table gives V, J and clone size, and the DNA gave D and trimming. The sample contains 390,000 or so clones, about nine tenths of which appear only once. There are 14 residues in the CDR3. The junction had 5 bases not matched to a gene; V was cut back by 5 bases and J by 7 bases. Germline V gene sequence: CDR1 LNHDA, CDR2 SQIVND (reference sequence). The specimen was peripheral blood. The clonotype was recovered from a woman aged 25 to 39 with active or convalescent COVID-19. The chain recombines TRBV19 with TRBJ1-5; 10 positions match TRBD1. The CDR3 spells CASSGDRGVQPQHF. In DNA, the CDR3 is TGTGCCAGTAGTGGGGACAGGGGAGTCCAGCCCCAGCATTTT.